This paragraph reports one TCR beta chain. Its antigen is not identified. Trimming cost V 7 bases and J 5 bases; bases outside gene matches: 13. Per the germline V gene, CDR1 is SNHLY and CDR2 is FYNNEI. The CDR3 is 17 amino acids. The entry originates in a study of beta chain features in type 1 diabetes. Overall study findings and caveats: When VDJ junctions were examined, type 1 diabetes patients showed fewer insertions and more deletions. Type 1 diabetes patients showed a moderate but significant shortening of TCRB CDR3s in all four CD4+ subsets.

cDNA synthesis used the whole RNA isolate, giving expressed TCRB sequences. TCRdb keeps only in-frame clones here, not all; method: immunoSEQ multiplex PCR. The table records approximately 170,000 clones, approximately 8.4% of them present only once. This sequence originates from a young man with type 1 diabetes. The chain combines TRBV2 with TRBJ1-5; 11 nucleotides agree with TRBD1. Sequencing was performed on central memory CD4+ T cells from blood. DNA of the CDR3: TGTGCCAGCAAAGGGACAGGGGGGCTTAACGGGGATCAGCCCCAGCATTTT. Protein sequence: CASKGTGGLNGDQPQHF.